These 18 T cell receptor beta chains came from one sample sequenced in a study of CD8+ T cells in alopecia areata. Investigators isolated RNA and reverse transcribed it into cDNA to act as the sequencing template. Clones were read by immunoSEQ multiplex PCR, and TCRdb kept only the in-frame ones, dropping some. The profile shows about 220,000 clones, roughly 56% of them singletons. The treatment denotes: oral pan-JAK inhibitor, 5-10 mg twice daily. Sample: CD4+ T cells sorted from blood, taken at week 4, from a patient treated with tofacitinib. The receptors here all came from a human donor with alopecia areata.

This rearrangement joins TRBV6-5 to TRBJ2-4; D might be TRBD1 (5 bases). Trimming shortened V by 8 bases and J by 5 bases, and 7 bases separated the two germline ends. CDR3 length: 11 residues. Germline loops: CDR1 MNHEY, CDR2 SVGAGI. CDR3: CASSRENIQYF. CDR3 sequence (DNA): TGTGCCAGCTCCAGGGAAAACATTCAGTACTTC.

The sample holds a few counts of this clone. CDR3 region: CASSKREKNQPQHF. The DNA for the CDR3 is TGTGCCAGCAGTAAGAGAGAAAAGAATCAGCCCCAGCATTTT. The genes are TRBV28 and TRBJ1-5, with D unresolved. This CDR3 is 14 amino acids long. V was clipped by 5 bases and J by 4 bases, with 12 bases between them. Germline V gene lookup returns CDR1 MDHEN and CDR2 SYDVKM.

CDR3 in amino acids: CASRFRGYGVKNIQYF. CDR3 nucleotides: TGTGCCAGCAGGTTTCGCGGCTACGGGGTGAAAAACATTCAGTACTTC. The chain has TRBV11-2 and TRBJ2-4, with D perhaps TRBD2 (5 bases). CDR3 length: 16 residues. Germline V gives CDR1 SGHAT, CDR2 FQNNGV. V was trimmed by 6 bases and J by 4 bases, leaving 19 bases between them.

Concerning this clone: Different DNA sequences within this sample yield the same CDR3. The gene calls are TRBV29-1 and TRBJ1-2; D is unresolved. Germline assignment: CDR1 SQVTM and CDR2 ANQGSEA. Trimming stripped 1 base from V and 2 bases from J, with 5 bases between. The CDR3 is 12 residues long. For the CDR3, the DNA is TGCAGCGTTGAAGTGGGAAACTATGGCTACACCTTC. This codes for CSVEVGNYGYTF.

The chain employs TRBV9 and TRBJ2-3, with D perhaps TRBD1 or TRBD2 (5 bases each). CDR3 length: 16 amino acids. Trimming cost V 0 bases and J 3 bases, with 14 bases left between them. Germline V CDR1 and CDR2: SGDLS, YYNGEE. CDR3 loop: CASSVGTGTRTDTQYF. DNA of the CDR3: TGTGCCAGCAGCGTAGGTACGGGGACGAGGACAGATACGCAGTATTTT.

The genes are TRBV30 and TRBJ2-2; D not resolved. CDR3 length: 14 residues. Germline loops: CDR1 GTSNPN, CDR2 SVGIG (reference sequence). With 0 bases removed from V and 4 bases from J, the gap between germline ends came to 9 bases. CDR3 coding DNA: TGTGCCTGGAGTGTACAAGCTTCCACCGGGGAGCTGTTTTTT. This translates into CAWSVQASTGELFF. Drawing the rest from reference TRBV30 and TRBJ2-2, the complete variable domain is SQTIHQWPATLVQPVGSPLSLECTVEGTSNPNLYWYRQAAGRGLQLLFYSVGIGQISSEVPQNLSASRPQDRQFILSSKKLLLSDSGFYLCAWSVQASTGELFFGEGSRLTVL.

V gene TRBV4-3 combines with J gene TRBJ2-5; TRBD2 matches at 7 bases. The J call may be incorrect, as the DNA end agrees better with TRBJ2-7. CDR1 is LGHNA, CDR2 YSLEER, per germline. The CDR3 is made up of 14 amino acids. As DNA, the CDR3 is TGCGCCAGCAGCCCAGCGGGGAGCTCCTACGAGCAGTACTTC. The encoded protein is CASSPAGSSYEQYF.

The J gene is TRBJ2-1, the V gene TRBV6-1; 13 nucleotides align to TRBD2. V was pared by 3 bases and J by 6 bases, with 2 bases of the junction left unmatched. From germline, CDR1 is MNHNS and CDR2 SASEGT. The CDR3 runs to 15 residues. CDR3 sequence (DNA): TGTGCCAGCAGTGACACTAGCGGGGGGGCCAATGAGCAGTTCTTC. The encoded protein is CASSDTSGGANEQFF.

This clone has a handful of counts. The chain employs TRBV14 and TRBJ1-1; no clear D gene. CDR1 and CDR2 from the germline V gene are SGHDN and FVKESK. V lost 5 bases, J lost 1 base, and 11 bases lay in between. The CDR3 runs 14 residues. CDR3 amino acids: CASSAQPQNTEAFF. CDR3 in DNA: TGTGCCAGCAGCGCACAACCACAGAACACTGAAGCTTTCTTT.

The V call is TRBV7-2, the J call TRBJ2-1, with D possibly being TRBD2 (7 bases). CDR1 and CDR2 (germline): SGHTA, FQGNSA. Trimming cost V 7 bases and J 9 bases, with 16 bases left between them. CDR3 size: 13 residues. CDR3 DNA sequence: TGTGCCAGCAACCTCGGGGGGCCCGTTGAGCAGTTCTTC. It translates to CASNLGGPVEQFF. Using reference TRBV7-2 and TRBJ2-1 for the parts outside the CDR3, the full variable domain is GAGVSQSPSNKVTEKGKDVELRCDPISGHTALYWYRQSLGQGLEFLIYFQGNSAPDKSGLPSDRFSAERTGGSVSTLTIQRTQQEDSAVYLCASNLGGPVEQFFGPGTRLTVL.

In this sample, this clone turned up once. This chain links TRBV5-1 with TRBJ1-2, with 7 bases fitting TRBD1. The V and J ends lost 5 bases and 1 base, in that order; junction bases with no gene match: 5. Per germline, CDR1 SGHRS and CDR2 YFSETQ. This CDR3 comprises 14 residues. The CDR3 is CASRLTGYNYGYTF. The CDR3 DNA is TGCGCCAGCAGGTTGACAGGGTATAACTATGGCTACACCTTC. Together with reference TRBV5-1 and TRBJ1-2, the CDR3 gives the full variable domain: KAGVTQTPRYLIKTRGQQVTLSCSPISGHRSVSWYQQTPGQGLQFLFEYFSETQRNKGNFPGRFSGRQFSNSRSEMNVSTLELGDSALYLCASRLTGYNYGYTFGSGTRLTVV.

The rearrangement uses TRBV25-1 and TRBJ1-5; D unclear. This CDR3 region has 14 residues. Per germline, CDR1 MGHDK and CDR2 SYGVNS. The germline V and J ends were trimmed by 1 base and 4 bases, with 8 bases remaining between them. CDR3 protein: CASSEFGQNQPQHF. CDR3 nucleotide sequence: TGTGCCAGCAGTGAATTTGGGCAGAATCAGCCCCAGCATTTT.

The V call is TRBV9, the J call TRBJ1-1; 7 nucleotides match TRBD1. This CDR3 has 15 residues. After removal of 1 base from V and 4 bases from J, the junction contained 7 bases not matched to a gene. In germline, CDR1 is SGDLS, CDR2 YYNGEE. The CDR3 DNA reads TGTGCCAGCAGCGTAAGCGGGAGGGGGCTCACTGAAGCTTTCTTT. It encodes CASSVSGRGLTEAFF.

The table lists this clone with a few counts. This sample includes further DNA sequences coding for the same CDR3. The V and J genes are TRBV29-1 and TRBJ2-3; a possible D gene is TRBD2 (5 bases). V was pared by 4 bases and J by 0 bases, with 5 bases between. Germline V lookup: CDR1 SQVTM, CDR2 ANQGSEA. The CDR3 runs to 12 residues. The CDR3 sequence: CSVVASTDTQYF. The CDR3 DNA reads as TGCAGCGTTGTAGCGAGCACAGATACGCAGTATTTT.

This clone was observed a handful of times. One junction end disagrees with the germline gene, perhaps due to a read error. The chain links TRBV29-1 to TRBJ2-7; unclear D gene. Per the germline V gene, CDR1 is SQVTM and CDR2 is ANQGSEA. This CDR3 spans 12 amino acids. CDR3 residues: CSGGESSYEQYF. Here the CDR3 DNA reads TGTTCTGGTGGCGAAAGCTCCTACGAGCAGTACTTC.

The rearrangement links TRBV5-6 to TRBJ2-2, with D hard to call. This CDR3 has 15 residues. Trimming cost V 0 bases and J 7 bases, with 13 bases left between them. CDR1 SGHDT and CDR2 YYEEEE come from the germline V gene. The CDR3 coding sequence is TGTGCCAGCAGCTTGGAGGGTACGACCGTCGGGGAGCTGTTTTTT. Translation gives CASSLEGTTVGELFF.

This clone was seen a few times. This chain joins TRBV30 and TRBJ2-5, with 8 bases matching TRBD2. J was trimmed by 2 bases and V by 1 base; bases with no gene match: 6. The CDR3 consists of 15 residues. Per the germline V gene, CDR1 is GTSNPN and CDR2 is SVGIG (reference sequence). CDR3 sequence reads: CAWSGRRGVQETQYF. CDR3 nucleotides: TGTGCCTGGAGTGGTAGGCGGGGGGTACAAGAGACCCAGTACTTC.

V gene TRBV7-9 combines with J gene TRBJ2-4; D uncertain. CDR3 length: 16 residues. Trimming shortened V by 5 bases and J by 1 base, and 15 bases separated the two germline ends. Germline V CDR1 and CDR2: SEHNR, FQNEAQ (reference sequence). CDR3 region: CASSPFVVGAKNIQYF. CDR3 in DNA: TGTGCCAGCAGCCCTTTTGTCGTGGGTGCCAAAAACATTCAGTACTTC.